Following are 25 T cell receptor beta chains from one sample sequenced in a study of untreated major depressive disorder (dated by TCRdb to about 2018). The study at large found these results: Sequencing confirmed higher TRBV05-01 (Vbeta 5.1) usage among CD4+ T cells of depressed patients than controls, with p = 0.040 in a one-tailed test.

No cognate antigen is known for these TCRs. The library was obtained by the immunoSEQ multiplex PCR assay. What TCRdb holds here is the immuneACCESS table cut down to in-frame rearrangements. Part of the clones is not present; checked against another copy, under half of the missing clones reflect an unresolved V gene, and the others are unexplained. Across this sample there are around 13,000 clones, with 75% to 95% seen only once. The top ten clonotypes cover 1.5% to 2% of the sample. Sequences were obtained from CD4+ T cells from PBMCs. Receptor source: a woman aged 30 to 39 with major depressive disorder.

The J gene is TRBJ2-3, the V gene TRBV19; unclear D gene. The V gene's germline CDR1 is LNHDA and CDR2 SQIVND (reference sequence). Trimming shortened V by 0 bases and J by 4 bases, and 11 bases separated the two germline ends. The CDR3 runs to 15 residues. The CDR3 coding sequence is TGTGCCAGTAGTATAGACCCTGGGTGGCCAGATACGCAGTATTTT. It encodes CASSIDPGWPDTQYF.

The CDR3 loop reads CASRDRDQPQHF. CDR3 bases: TGTGCCAGTAGGGACAGGGATCAGCCCCAGCATTTT. J is TRBJ1-5 and V is TRBV27, with 9 bases that match TRBD1. Germline CDR1 and CDR2: MNHEY and SMNVEV (reference sequence). The CDR3 is 12 amino acids. J gave up 5 bases and V 9 bases, and 2 bases lay outside the gene matches.

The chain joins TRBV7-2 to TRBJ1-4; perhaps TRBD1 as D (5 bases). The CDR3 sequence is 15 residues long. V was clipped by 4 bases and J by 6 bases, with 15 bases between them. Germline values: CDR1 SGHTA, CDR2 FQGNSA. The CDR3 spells CASSSTGRAYEKLFF. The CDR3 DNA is TGTGCCAGCAGCTCCACGGGGCGAGCATATGAAAAACTGTTTTTT.

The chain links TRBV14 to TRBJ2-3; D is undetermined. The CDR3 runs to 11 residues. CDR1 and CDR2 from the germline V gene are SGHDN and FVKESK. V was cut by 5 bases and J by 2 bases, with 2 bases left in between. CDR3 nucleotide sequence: TGTGCCAGCAGCTACACAGATACGCAGTATTTT. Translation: CASSYTDTQYF.

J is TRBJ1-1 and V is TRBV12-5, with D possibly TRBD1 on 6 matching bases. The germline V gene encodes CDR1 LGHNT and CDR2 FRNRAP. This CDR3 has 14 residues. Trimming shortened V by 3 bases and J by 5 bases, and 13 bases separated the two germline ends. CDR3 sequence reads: CASGLSTGITEAFF. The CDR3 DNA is TGTGCTAGTGGTTTATCTACAGGGATAACTGAAGCTTTCTTT.

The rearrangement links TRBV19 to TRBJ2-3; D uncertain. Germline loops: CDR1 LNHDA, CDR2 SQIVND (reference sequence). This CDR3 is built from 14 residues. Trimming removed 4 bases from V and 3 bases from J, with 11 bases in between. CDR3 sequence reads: CASSTPQQTDTQYF. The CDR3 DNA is TGTGCCAGTAGTACGCCCCAGCAGACAGATACGCAGTATTTT.

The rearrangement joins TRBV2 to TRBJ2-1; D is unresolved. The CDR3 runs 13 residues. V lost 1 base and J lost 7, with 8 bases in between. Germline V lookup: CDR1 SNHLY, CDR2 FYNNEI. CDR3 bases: TGTGCCAGCAGTGAAGACTACTCGAATGAGCAGTTCTTC. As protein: CASSEDYSNEQFF.

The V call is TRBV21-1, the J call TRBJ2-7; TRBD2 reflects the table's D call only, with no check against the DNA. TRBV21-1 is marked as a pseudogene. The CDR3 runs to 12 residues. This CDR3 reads CASSIGVDEQYF. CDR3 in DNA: TGTGCCAGCAGCATTGGAGTGGACGAGCAGTACTTC.

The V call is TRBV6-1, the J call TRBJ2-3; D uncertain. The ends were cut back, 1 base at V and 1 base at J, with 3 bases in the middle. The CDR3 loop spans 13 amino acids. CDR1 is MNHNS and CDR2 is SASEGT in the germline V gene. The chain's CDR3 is CASSEVGTDTQYF. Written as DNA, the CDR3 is TGTGCCAGCAGTGAAGTAGGCACAGATACGCAGTATTTT.

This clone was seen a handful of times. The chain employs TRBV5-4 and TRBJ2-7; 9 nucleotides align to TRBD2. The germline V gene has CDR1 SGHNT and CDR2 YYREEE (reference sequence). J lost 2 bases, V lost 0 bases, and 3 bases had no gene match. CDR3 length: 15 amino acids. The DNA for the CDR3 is TGTGCCAGCAGCTTGGACCCTAGCGGGACCTACGAGCAGTACTTC. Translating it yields CASSLDPSGTYEQYF.

Here the CDR3 DNA reads TGTGCCAGCAGCCAAGAAGGCCCTAACTATGGCTACACCTTC. This encodes CASSQEGPNYGYTF. The rearrangement joins TRBV14 to TRBJ1-2; D ambiguous. The CDR3 spans 14 residues. Germline V lookup: CDR1 SGHDN, CDR2 FVKESK. V was clipped by 0 bases and J by 0 bases, with 5 bases between them.

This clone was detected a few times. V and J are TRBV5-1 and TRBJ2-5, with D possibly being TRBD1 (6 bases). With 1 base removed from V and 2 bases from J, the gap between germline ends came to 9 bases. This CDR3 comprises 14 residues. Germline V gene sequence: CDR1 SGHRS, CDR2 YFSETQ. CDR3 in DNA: TGCGCCAGCAGCTTGTCAGGGGTTCAAGAGACCCAGTACTTC. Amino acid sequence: CASSLSGVQETQYF.

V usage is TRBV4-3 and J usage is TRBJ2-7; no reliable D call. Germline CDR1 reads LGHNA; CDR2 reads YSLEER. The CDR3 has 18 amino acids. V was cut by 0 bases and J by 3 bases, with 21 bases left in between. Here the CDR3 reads CASSQDFGAPPRLYEQYF. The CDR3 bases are TGCGCCAGCAGCCAAGACTTTGGTGCTCCTCCGCGACTCTACGAGCAGTACTTC.

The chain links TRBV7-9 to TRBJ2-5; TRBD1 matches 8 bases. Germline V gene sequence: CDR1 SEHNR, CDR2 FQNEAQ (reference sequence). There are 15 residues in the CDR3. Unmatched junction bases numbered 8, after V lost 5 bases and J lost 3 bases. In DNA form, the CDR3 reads TGTGCCAGCAGCAATGTCGACAGGGGAAAAGAGACCCAGTACTTC. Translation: CASSNVDRGKETQYF.

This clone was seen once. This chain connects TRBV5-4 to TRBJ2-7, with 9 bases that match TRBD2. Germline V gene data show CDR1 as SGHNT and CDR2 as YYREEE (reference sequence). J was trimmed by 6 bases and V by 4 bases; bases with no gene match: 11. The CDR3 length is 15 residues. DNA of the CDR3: TGTGCCAGCAGCAGATTAGCGGGAGAGGGGCTCGAGCAGTACTTC. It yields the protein CASSRLAGEGLEQYF. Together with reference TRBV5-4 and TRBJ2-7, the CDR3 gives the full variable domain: ETGVTQSPTHLIKTRGQQVTLRCSSQSGHNTVSWYQQALGQGPQFIFQYYREEENGRGNFPPRFSGLQFPNYSSELNVNALELDDSALYLCASSRLAGEGLEQYFGPGTRLTVT.

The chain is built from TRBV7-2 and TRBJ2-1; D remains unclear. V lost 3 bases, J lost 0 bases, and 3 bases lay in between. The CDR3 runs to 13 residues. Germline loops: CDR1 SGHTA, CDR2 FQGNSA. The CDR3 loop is CASSFLSYNEQFF. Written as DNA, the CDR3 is TGTGCCAGCAGCTTTCTCTCCTACAATGAGCAGTTCTTC. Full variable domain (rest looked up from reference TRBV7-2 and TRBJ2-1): GAGVSQSPSNKVTEKGKDVELRCDPISGHTALYWYRQSLGQGLEFLIYFQGNSAPDKSGLPSDRFSAERTGGSVSTLTIQRTQQEDSAVYLCASSFLSYNEQFFGPGTRLTVL.

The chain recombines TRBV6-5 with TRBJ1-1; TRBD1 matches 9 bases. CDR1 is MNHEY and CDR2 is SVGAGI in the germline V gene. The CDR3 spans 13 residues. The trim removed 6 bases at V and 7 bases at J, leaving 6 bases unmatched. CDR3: CASRTGGVGEAFF. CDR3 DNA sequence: TGTGCCAGCAGAACAGGGGGCGTTGGTGAAGCTTTCTTT.

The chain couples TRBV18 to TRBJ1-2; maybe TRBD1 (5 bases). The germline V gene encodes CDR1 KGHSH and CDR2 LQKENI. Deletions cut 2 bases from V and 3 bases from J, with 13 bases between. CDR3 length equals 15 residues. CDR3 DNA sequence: TGTGCCAGCTCACCAAGAGGAGGGGTCGACTATGGCTACACCTTC. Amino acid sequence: CASSPRGGVDYGYTF. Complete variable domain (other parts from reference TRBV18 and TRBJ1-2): NAGVMQNPRHLVRRRGQEARLRCSPMKGHSHVYWYRQLPEEGLKFMVYLQKENIIDESGMPKERFSAEFPKEGPSILRIQQVVRGDSAAYFCASSPRGGVDYGYTFGSGTRLTVV.

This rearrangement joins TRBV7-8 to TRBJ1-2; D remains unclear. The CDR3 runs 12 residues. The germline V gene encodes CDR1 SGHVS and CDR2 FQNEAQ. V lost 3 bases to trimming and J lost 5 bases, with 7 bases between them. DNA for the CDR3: TGTGCCAGCAGCTTCCAAGAATATGGCTACACCTTC. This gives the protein CASSFQEYGYTF.

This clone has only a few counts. The CDR3 DNA is TGTGCCAGCAGCTTAGCGGGGGGCTTAGGTCAGCCCCAGCATTTT. This gives the protein CASSLAGGLGQPQHF. The chain carries TRBV7-2 and TRBJ1-5; possible D gene TRBD1, 6 bases. Between the trimmed V and J ends, which lost 0 bases and 6 bases, there was a span of 12 bases. This CDR3 has 15 amino acids. Germline-derived CDR1 and CDR2 are SGHTA and FQGNSA.

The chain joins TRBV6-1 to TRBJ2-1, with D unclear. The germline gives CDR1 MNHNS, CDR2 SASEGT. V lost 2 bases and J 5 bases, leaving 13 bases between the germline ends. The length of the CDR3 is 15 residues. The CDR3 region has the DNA TGTGCCAGCAGTGAAATGGTCCGGCTTAACAATGAGCAGTTCTTC. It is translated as CASSEMVRLNNEQFF.

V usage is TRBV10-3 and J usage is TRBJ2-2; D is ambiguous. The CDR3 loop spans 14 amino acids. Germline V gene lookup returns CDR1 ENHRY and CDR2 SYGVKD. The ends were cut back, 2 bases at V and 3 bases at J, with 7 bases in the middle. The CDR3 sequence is CAISEPTYTGELFF. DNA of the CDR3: TGTGCCATCAGTGAGCCTACATACACCGGGGAGCTGTTTTTT.

CDR3 amino acids: CASTWPGRGEQFF. The CDR3 region has the DNA TGTGCCAGCACCTGGCCAGGACGGGGTGAGCAGTTCTTC. The chain uses TRBV28 and TRBJ2-1, with D tentatively TRBD2 (5 bases). Trimming left V 7 bases short and J 9 bases short, with 16 bases between. The CDR3 runs to 13 residues. Per germline, CDR1 MDHEN and CDR2 SYDVKM.

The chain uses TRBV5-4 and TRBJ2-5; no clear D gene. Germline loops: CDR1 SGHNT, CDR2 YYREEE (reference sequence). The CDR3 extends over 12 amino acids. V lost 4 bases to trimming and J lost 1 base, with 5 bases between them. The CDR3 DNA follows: TGTGCCAGCAGCCACCCCCAAGAGACCCAGTACTTC. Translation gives CASSHPQETQYF.

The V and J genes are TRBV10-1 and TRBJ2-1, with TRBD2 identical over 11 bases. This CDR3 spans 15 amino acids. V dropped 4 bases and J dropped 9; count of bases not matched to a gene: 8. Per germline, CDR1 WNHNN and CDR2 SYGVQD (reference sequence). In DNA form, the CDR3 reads TGCGCCAGCAGTGCGGCGTCCGGGACTAGCGGTGAGCAGTTCTTC. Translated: CASSAASGTSGEQFF.